One and the same sample provided the 15 T cell receptor beta chains below, sequenced in a study of T cell changes during pregnancy in multiple sclerosis. Clones were read by immunoSEQ multiplex PCR, and TCRdb kept only the in-frame ones, dropping some. The sample yields about 60,000 clones, approximately 91% seen once. Sequencing was performed on peripheral blood, taken in the second trimester of pregnancy. These receptors originate from a female donor with multiple sclerosis, enrolled in a pregnancy study.

The CDR3 loop reads CASSLRGGAQETQYF. The CDR3 region has the DNA TGTGCCAGCAGCTTACGGGGGGGGGCCCAAGAGACCCAGTACTTC. The gene calls are TRBV7-3 and TRBJ2-5; 8 nucleotides match TRBD2. The germline gives CDR1 SGHTA, CDR2 FQGTGA. The CDR3 is 15 amino acids. The trim removed 2 bases at V and 1 base at J, leaving 3 bases unmatched.

This chain links TRBV29-1 with TRBJ1-1, with D maybe TRBD1 (6 bases). V lost 1 base, J lost 0 bases, and 15 bases lay in between. The CDR3 has 16 residues. Germline CDR1 reads SQVTM; CDR2 reads ANQGSEA. DNA of the CDR3: TGCAGCGTTGAAGGGGGAACAGGGAGACTGAACACTGAAGCTTTCTTT. Translation gives CSVEGGTGRLNTEAFF.

This CDR3 is CASSHTAFQETQYF. CDR3 coding DNA: TGCGCCAGCAGCCATACTGCATTCCAAGAGACCCAGTACTTC. This chain joins TRBV4-3 and TRBJ2-5; no definite D call. The germline V gene has CDR1 LGHNA and CDR2 YSLEER. Trimming shortened V by 3 bases and J by 1 base, and 9 bases separated the two germline ends. The CDR3 is 14 residues long.

V and J are TRBV5-1 and TRBJ1-3; no clear D gene. Deletions cut 6 bases from V and 1 base from J, with 14 bases between. Looked up from germline, CDR1 is SGHRS and CDR2 is YFSETQ. This CDR3 contains 15 residues. CDR3 in DNA: TGCGCCAGCAAGGAGGATCCGACTTCTGGAAACACCATATATTTT. Residues: CASKEDPTSGNTIYF.

This chain connects TRBV6-5 to TRBJ1-2, with a tentative D call TRBD1 (6 bases). The CDR3 runs 13 residues. CDR1 is MNHEY, CDR2 SVGAGI, per germline. The germline V and J ends were trimmed by 6 bases and 8 bases, with 16 bases remaining between them. CDR3: CASSQVGGKGYTF. The CDR3 DNA reads TGTGCCAGCAGCCAGGTAGGGGGAAAGGGCTACACCTTC.

The V and J genes are TRBV5-6 and TRBJ1-6, with TRBD1 matching 9 bases. Germline V gives CDR1 SGHDT, CDR2 YYEEEE. The CDR3 spans 16 residues. Unmatched junction bases numbered 12, after V lost 5 bases and J lost 9 bases. DNA of the CDR3: TGTGCCAGCAGTACGATAGCGGACAGGGGATTTTCACCCCTCCACTTT. It specifies CASSTIADRGFSPLHF.

The V and J genes are TRBV5-1 and TRBJ2-2; D is uncertain. Germline V gene data show CDR1 as SGHRS and CDR2 as YFSETQ. The CDR3 covers 15 residues. Between the trimmed V and J ends, which lost 1 base and 0 bases, there was a span of 7 bases. The CDR3 bases are TGCGCCAGCAGCTTGACCCCTACGAACACCGGGGAGCTGTTTTTT. This sequence encodes CASSLTPTNTGELFF.

The chain recombines TRBV25-1 with TRBJ1-2; 7 bases fit TRBD1. Germline CDR1 and CDR2: MGHDK and SYGVNS. V was clipped by 6 bases and J by 5 bases; unmatched bases: 6. This CDR3 has 13 residues. The CDR3, as DNA: TGTGCCAGCAGGAGTGAGGGGGCATATGGCTACACCTTC. Protein: CASRSEGAYGYTF.

The chain links TRBV28 to TRBJ2-1; D remains ambiguous. The V and J ends lost 3 bases and 2 bases respectively, with 11 bases between them. This CDR3 comprises 15 residues. The germline CDR1 and CDR2 sequences are MDHEN and SYDVKM. Here the CDR3 DNA reads TGTGCCAGCAGTTTTGGCAGGTATCCCTACAATGAGCAGTTCTTC. This gives the protein CASSFGRYPYNEQFF. Full variable domain (missing parts from reference TRBV28 and TRBJ2-1): DVKVTQSSRYLVKRTGEKVFLECVQDMDHENMFWYRQDPGLGLRLIYFSYDVKMKEKGDIPEGYSVSREKKERFSLILESASTNQTSMYLCASSFGRYPYNEQFFGPGTRLTVL.

The rearrangement links TRBV28 to TRBJ1-2; 9 bases map to TRBD1. The V and J ends lost 6 bases and 7 bases, in that order; junction bases with no gene match: 12. The germline V gene has CDR1 MDHEN and CDR2 SYDVKM. CDR3 length equals 15 residues. The CDR3 reads CASRPFGTGIGGYTF. DNA of the CDR3: TGTGCCAGCAGGCCGTTCGGGACAGGGATTGGTGGCTACACCTTC.

The chain recombines TRBV5-1 with TRBJ2-5; D might be TRBD2 (6 bases). The germline gives CDR1 SGHRS, CDR2 YFSETQ. Trimming cost V 3 bases and J 3 bases, with 12 bases left between them. The CDR3 sequence is 14 residues long. This chain's CDR3 is CASSSGGVEETQYF. The CDR3 DNA reads as TGCGCCAGCAGCTCTGGCGGGGTGGAAGAGACCCAGTACTTC.

The genes are TRBV28 and TRBJ1-2, with a possible D match to TRBD1 (5 bases). The CDR3 contains 15 residues. Germline-derived CDR1 and CDR2 are MDHEN and SYDVKM. V lost 5 bases to trimming and J lost 4 bases, with 17 bases between them. The CDR3 DNA sequence: TGTGCCAGCAGTGTTACGACAGATTTTGGCTATGGCTACACCTTC. It codes for CASSVTTDFGYGYTF.

As concerns this clone: The same CDR3 can be traced to other DNA sequences in this sample. V and J are TRBV6-4 and TRBJ2-3; the match to TRBD2 covers 14 bases. The CDR3 length is 16 residues. Germline assignment: CDR1 MRHNA and CDR2 SNTAGT. The V and J ends lost 0 bases and 6 bases, in that order; junction bases with no gene match: 2. Written as DNA, the CDR3 is TGTGCCAGCAGTGACTCGACTAGCGGGGGGGCGGATACGCAGTATTTT. This sequence encodes CASSDSTSGGADTQYF.

This clone was detected once. V gene TRBV7-6 combines with J gene TRBJ2-7; TRBD2 aligns across 8 bases. CDR3 length: 14 amino acids. In germline, CDR1 is SGHVS, CDR2 FNYEAQ. With 0 bases clipped from V and 6 bases from J, the junction kept 4 bases outside the gene matches. The CDR3 DNA follows: TGTGCCAGCAGCTTAGCCCGGGGGGGCTTCGAGCAGTACTTC. It translates to CASSLARGGFEQYF. Looking up the rest from reference TRBV7-6 and TRBJ2-7 gives the full variable domain: GAGVSQSPRYKVTKRGQDVALRCDPISGHVSLYWYRQALGQGPEFLTYFNYEAQQDKSGLPNDRFSAERPEGSISTLTIQRTEQRDSAMYRCASSLARGGFEQYFGPGTRLTVT.

V is TRBV5-1 and J is TRBJ1-2; 9 positions match TRBD1. Germline lookup yields CDR1 SGHRS and CDR2 YFSETQ. Germline trimming cut 4 bases from V and 4 bases from J; bases unmatched to any gene: 8. The length of the CDR3 is 15 residues. CDR3 sequence reads: CASSLTGGGGYGYTF. CDR3 sequence (DNA): TGCGCCAGCAGCCTGACAGGGGGAGGGGGCTATGGCTACACCTTC.